The text below deals with one T cell receptor (beta chain). What it binds is unknown. The same CDR3 is also encoded by other DNA sequences in this sample. Reverse transcribed after extraction, RNA yielded cDNA as the sequencing template. Sequenced by immunoSEQ multiplex PCR; TCRdb stores in-frame clones only, minus some. The sample includes around 100,000 clones, more than 65% seen only once; the top ten take roughly 17%. This sample is drawn from a study of CD8+ T cells in alopecia areata. Study-wide results and limits: Normal-skin resident alphabeta T cells also appear among scalp sample sequences.

V was trimmed by 0 bases and J by 1 base, leaving 6 bases between them. Germline V gene data show CDR1 as GTSNPN and CDR2 as SVGIG (reference sequence). The CDR3 spans 13 residues. Indicated treatment: oral pan-JAK inhibitor, 5-10 mg twice daily. The sorting of PBMCs gave CD4+ and CD8+ T cells. The V and J genes are TRBV30 and TRBJ1-1; D ambiguous. The clonotype comes from a human donor with alopecia areata. The input for sequencing was CD8+ T cells sorted from blood, taken at week 44, from a patient treated with tofacitinib. The CDR3 DNA follows: TGTGCCTGGAGTGTGGGCGGGAACACTGAAGCTTTCTTT. Protein sequence: CAWSVGGNTEAFF.